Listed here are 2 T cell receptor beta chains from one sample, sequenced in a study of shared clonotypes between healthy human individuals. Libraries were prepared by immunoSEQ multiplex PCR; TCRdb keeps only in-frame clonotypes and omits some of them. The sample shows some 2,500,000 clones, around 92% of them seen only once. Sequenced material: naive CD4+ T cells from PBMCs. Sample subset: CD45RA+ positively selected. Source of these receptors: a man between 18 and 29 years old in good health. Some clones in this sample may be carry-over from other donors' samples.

The CDR3 sequence: CASSLTGGGIGSQYEQYF. The CDR3 DNA reads as TGTGCCAGCAGCTTAACGGGCGGAGGGATAGGATCCCAATACGAGCAGTACTTC. V gene TRBV7-3 combines with J gene TRBJ2-7, with D possibly TRBD2 on 6 matching bases. Germline loops: CDR1 SGHTA, CDR2 FQGTGA. The CDR3 runs to 18 residues. The ends were cut back, 0 bases at V and 4 bases at J, with 22 bases in the middle.

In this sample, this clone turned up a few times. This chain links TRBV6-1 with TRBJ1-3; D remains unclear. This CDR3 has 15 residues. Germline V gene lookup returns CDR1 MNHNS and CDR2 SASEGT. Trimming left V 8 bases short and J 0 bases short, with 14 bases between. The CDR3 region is CASLSRLSSGNTIYF. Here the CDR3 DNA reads TGTGCCAGCCTCTCCCGACTTAGCTCTGGAAACACCATATATTTT.